This entry lists 3 T cell receptor beta chains sequenced from one sample in a study of cytomegalovirus exposure and HLA in healthy donors (dated by TCRdb to about 2017). The protocol used for the library was the immunoSEQ multiplex PCR assay. For the multiplex PCR, a mixture combining 60 forward primers for TCR Vbeta segments and 13 reverse primers for TCR Jbeta segments was used. As stored in TCRdb, this immuneACCESS dataset retains in-frame rearrangements with V and J assigned. A fraction of the clones does not appear; measured against another copy, unresolved V genes explain less than half of the discrepancy, and the remainder lacks a known reason. The sample data list some 100,000 clones, and 62% of these were observed just once. The ten largest clones capture approximately 5% of the sample. Sequenced material: PBMCs. These TCRs come from a woman in her thirties in good health and CMV-seropositive.

The chain uses TRBV5-1 and TRBJ2-2; no definite D call. V dropped 1 base and J dropped 1 base, with 8 bases sitting between them. The CDR3 spans 15 residues. Germline V gene lookup returns CDR1 SGHRS and CDR2 YFSETQ. The CDR3 reads CASSLQAMNTGELFF. CDR3 DNA sequence: TGCGCCAGCAGCTTGCAGGCAATGAACACCGGGGAGCTGTTTTTT.

This clone appeared a few times. The CDR3 nucleotides read TGTGCCAGCAGAACGGACAGGGCAGGGACTGAAGCTTTCTTT. This translates into CASRTDRAGTEAFF. The chain recombines TRBV6-5 with TRBJ1-1; the match to TRBD1 covers 8 bases. CDR3 size: 14 residues. Germline CDR1 MNHEY, CDR2 SVGAGI. V lost 6 bases, J lost 5 bases, and 8 bases stayed unmatched.

The chain has TRBV29-1 and TRBJ1-5; TRBD1 aligns across 9 bases. The CDR3 contains 14 residues. V lost 6 bases and J lost 3; bases outside the gene matches: 6. Germline CDR1 reads SQVTM; CDR2 reads ANQGSEA. The CDR3 reads CSVVGQGLNQPQHF. The CDR3, as DNA: TGCAGCGTAGTGGGACAGGGCCTCAATCAGCCCCAGCATTTT.